This TCR beta chain was captured in a study of CD8 T cells in ankylosing spondylitis. The CDR3 consists of 16 residues. The germline CDR1 and CDR2 sequences are MNHEY and SMNVEV (reference sequence). V shed 5 bases, J shed 1 base, and the junction held 6 bases outside the gene matches. This clonotype was observed a few times. TCRdb itself ran the 5' RACE reads through MiXCR, one entry per CDR3 protein. This repertoire shows 310,000 or so distinct CDR3 sequences, around 20% found once; its top ten account for around 8%. The sequenced sample was blood, either unsorted or a sorted T cell fraction (not recorded which). The chain recombines TRBV27 with TRBJ2-1, with 9 nucleotides matching TRBD2. The clonotype comes from a male donor with ankylosing spondylitis or in good health (not recorded which). The CDR3 protein is CASSPKREESYNEQFF. The CDR3 coding sequence is TGTGCCAGCAGTCCTAAGCGGGAGGAGTCCTACAATGAGCAGTTCTTC.